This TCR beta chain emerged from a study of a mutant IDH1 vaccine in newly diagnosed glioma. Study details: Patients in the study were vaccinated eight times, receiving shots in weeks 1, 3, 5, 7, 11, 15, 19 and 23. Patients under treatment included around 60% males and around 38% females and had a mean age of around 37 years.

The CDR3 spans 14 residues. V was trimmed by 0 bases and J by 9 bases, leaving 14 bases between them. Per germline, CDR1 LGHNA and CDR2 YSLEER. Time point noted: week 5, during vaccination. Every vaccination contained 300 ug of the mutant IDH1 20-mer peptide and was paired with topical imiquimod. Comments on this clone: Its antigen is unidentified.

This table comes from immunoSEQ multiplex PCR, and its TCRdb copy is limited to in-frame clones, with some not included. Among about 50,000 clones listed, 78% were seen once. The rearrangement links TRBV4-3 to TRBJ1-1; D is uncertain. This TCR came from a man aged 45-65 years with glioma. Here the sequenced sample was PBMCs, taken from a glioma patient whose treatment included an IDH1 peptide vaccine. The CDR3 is CASSQEQPSLKAFF. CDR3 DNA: TGCGCCAGCAGCCAAGAGCAGCCTTCCCTCAAAGCTTTCTTT.